The 8 T cell receptor beta chains given below trace back to one sample, sequenced in a study of regulatory T cells in long-lasting Graves disease. Arm-PCR of CDR3 regions with iRepertoire HTBI primers generated TCR beta libraries. One entry per CDR3 protein, called by TCRdb with MiXCR from the multiplex PCR reads. The sample yields roughly 520,000 distinct CDR3 sequences, about 12% seen once. The time point: newly diagnosed GD, antithyroid drugs for less than 3 months. PBMC RNA was the source of the TCR library. The data also belong to a second study, concerning T cells in Graves' hyperthyroidism and ophthalmopathy.

This specimen was peripheral blood mononuclear cells (PBMCs), taken at new diagnosis, from a patient treated with antithyroid drugs. The receptor source for this set is a woman under 40 with Graves disease.

As to this clonotype: At one end the junction does not follow the germline gene, possibly because of a read error. The J gene is TRBJ2-7, the V gene TRBV19; 7 bases map to TRBD2. This CDR3 spans 14 amino acids. The germline V gene encodes CDR1 LNHDA and CDR2 SQIVND (reference sequence). The CDR3 is CASGIAGRQYEQYF. The CDR3 DNA reads as TGTGCCAGTGGTATAGCGGGCAGGCAATACGAGCAGTACTTC.

This clonotype was seen ten or more times. V is TRBV4-1 and J is TRBJ1-1, with D hard to call. Germline V lookup: CDR1 MGHRA, CDR2 YSYEKL. The CDR3 spans 14 residues. V was trimmed by 2 bases and J by 4 bases, leaving 11 bases between them. This CDR3 is CASSQFPKVTEAFF. DNA of the CDR3: TGCGCCAGCAGCCAATTCCCGAAGGTCACTGAAGCTTTCTTT.

The chain joins TRBV11-3 to TRBJ2-1, with a possible D match to TRBD2 (5 bases). Germline CDR1 and CDR2: SGHNT and YENEEA. Between the trimmed V and J ends, which lost 5 bases and 5 bases, there was a span of 13 bases. The CDR3 has 14 residues. The CDR3 loop reads CASSQEWRDNEQFF. DNA of the CDR3: TGTGCCAGCAGCCAAGAATGGCGGGACAATGAGCAGTTCTTC. The full variable domain, with the rest looked up from reference TRBV11-3 and TRBJ2-1, is EAGVVQSPRYKIIEKKQPVAFWCNPISGHNTLYWYLQNLGQGPELLIRYENEEAVDDSQLPKDRFSAERLKGVDSTLKIQPAELGDSAVYLCASSQEWRDNEQFFGPGTRLTVL.

Many counts were recorded for this clonotype. The chain has TRBV5-5 and TRBJ1-4; 9 nucleotides align to TRBD1. In germline, CDR1 is SGHKS, CDR2 YYEKEE (reference sequence). The CDR3 loop spans 13 amino acids. V lost 8 bases and J lost 8; bases outside the gene matches: 7. CDR3 residues: CASPGQGFEKLFF. CDR3 bases: TGTGCCAGTCCGGGACAGGGCTTCGAAAAACTGTTTTTT.

This clonotype showed up many times. The chain joins TRBV7-3 to TRBJ2-1; 12 bases are shared with TRBD2. The germline V gene has CDR1 SGHTA and CDR2 FQGTGA. V shed 2 bases and J 7 bases; nucleotides not matched to a gene: 12. The CDR3 spans 18 residues. The CDR3 here is CASSLGGPGTSGWNEQFF. Here the CDR3 DNA reads TGTGCCAGCAGCTTAGGCGGACCCGGGACTAGCGGGTGGAATGAGCAGTTCTTC.

At least ten counts were recorded for this clonotype. V is TRBV12-3 or TRBV12-4 and J is TRBJ2-1, with 8 positions matching TRBD1. V lost 6 bases, J lost 4 bases, and 5 bases stayed unmatched. The CDR3 extends over 14 amino acids. The CDR3 DNA is TGTGCCAGCAGCCGGGACAGGCGTTACAATGAGCAGTTCTTC. It specifies CASSRDRRYNEQFF.

Ten or more counts support this clonotype. This chain links TRBV18 with TRBJ2-5; D not resolved. Deletions cut 3 bases from V and 2 bases from J, with 7 bases between. Germline CDR1 reads KGHSH; CDR2 reads LQKENI. This CDR3 spans 13 amino acids. CDR3 in DNA: TGTGCCAGCTCACCCCCTGGACAAGAGACCCAGTACTTC. Its protein product is CASSPPGQETQYF. Looking up the rest from reference TRBV18 and TRBJ2-5 gives the full variable domain: NAGVMQNPRHLVRRRGQEARLRCSPMKGHSHVYWYRQLPEEGLKFMVYLQKENIIDESGMPKERFSAEFPKEGPSILRIQQVVRGDSAAYFCASSPPGQETQYFGPGTRLLVL.

This clonotype was observed many times. This rearrangement joins TRBV11-2 to TRBJ2-3; D gene unclear. The CDR3 is 13 amino acids. The V end lost 3 bases, the J end lost 4 bases, and 8 bases lay between the germline ends. Germline V gives CDR1 SGHAT, CDR2 FQNNGV. In DNA form, the CDR3 reads TGTGCCAGCAGCTTGGGGAAAGCAGATACGCAGTATTTT. Protein: CASSLGKADTQYF.